One sample yielded the 7 T cell receptor beta chains listed below, sequenced in a study of cytomegalovirus exposure and HLA in healthy donors. PCR amplification relied on 60 Vbeta primers (plus 13 Jbeta primers). Assay: immunoSEQ multiplex PCR; the TCRdb copy retains only in-frame clones and omits some. The sample has some 180,000 clones; under 80% are singletons. Specimen: PBMCs. The receptors originated from a woman in her 30s in good health and CMV-seropositive.

This clone was seen more than once but under ten times. This chain links TRBV28 with TRBJ2-1; TRBD1 matches at 10 bases. J was trimmed by 4 bases and V by 6 bases; bases with no gene match: 6. Germline-derived CDR1 and CDR2 are MDHEN and SYDVKM. CDR3 length: 15 residues. Here the CDR3 reads CASSQDRGPYNEQFF. Written as DNA, the CDR3 is TGTGCCAGCAGCCAAGACAGGGGGCCGTACAATGAGCAGTTCTTC.

The chain links TRBV2 to TRBJ2-6, with D perhaps matching TRBD2 (6 bases). Per germline, CDR1 SNHLY and CDR2 FYNNEI. Trimming took 6 bases from V and 0 from J, leaving 15 bases between them. This CDR3 comprises 17 residues. The CDR3 DNA reads TGTGCCAGCAGGGACCGGGACTCAGACTCTGGGGCCAACGTCCTGACTTTC. Amino acids: CASRDRDSDSGANVLTF.

The rearrangement uses TRBV10-2 and TRBJ2-7; TRBD1 matches 9 bases. V shed 3 bases and J 4 bases; nucleotides not matched to a gene: 4. Germline V gives CDR1 WSHSY, CDR2 SAAADI. This CDR3 contains 14 residues. The CDR3 spells CASSESGTGYEQYF. CDR3 sequence (DNA): TGCGCCAGCAGTGAATCCGGGACAGGGTACGAGCAGTACTTC.

This chain joins TRBV7-9 and TRBJ2-7; tentative D call: TRBD2 (5 bases). V dropped 5 bases and J dropped 4 bases, with 9 bases sitting between them. Per germline, CDR1 SEHNR and CDR2 FQNEAQ (reference sequence). There are 12 residues in the CDR3. The CDR3 here is CASSLGEYEQYF. The CDR3 region has the DNA TGTGCCAGCAGCCTGGGAGAGTACGAGCAGTACTTC.

This clone came up once. V gene TRBV4-2 combines with J gene TRBJ2-7; TRBD2 agrees at 14 bases. V was clipped by 1 base and J by 5 bases; unmatched bases: 13. CDR1 is LGHNA, CDR2 YNFKEQ, per germline. The CDR3 totals 19 residues. Here the CDR3 reads CASSQGAGTSGSPTNEQYF. DNA of the CDR3: TGTGCCAGCAGCCAAGGGGCGGGGACTAGCGGGAGTCCTACTAACGAGCAGTACTTC.

This rearrangement joins TRBV7-9 to TRBJ2-5, with TRBD1 as a possible D gene (6 bases). Germline assignment: CDR1 SEHNR and CDR2 FQNEAQ (reference sequence). The CDR3 runs to 14 residues. Deletions cut 4 bases from V and 1 base from J, with 10 bases between. The CDR3 loop reads CASSSIGGQETQYF. In DNA form, the CDR3 reads TGTGCCAGCAGCTCCATAGGGGGCCAAGAGACCCAGTACTTC.

The V call is TRBV20-1, the J call TRBJ2-5, with 7 bases matching TRBD2. The CDR3 loop spans 11 amino acids. The germline CDR1 and CDR2 sequences are DFQATT and SNEGSKA (reference sequence). Trimming removed 1 base from V and 14 bases from J; junction bases left unmatched: 7. The CDR3 here is CSARARDYHYF. The CDR3 DNA reads as TGCAGTGCTAGAGCACGGGACTATCATTACTTC.